Listed below are T cell receptor beta chains from one sample, sequenced in a study of T cell repertoires in cytomegalovirus infection. One entry per CDR3 protein, called by TCRdb with MiXCR from the reads. The data hold 400,000 or so distinct CDR3 sequences, with under 40% observed a single time. Sequencing was carried out using PBMCs. These TCRs come from a human donor in good health (CMV status not recorded). Some clones in this sample may be carry-over from other donors' samples. The CDR3 runs from the conserved cysteine through the conserved F or W. Each record gives: clone size, J gene, V gene, D gene, CDR3 DNA, CDR3 protein. D genes are given only for firm matches. The size entry is marked missing in some rows and otherwise reads once, few, many or a size class.

many,TRBJ1-6,TRBV7-2,-,TGTGCCAGCAGCTTAGCGGGGACGGAAGGTTCACCCCTCCACTTT,CASSLAGTEGSPLHF
-,TRBJ2-7,TRBV28,TRBD2,TGTGCCAGCAGTAAGCTAGCGGGGGCTTACGAGCAGTACTTC,CASSKLAGAYEQYF
-,TRBJ1-6,TRBV5-6,-,TGTGCCAGCAGCCACGGGGGAGAGGATTCACCCCTCCAATTT,CASSHGGEDSPLQF
few,TRBJ2-5,TRBV10-3,-,TGTGCCATCAGTGAGACCCAAGAGACCCAGTACTTC,CAISETQETQYF
-,TRBJ2-7,TRBV6-2/TRBV6-3,TRBD1,TGTGCCAGCAGCTTAACGGACAGGTGGACCTACGAGCAGTACTTC,CASSLTDRWTYEQYF
once,TRBJ2-1,TRBV5-4,TRBD1,TGTTCGAGCAGCTTGTATTCCGGGACAGACTACAATGAGCAGTTCTTC,CSSSLYSGTDYNEQFF
few,TRBJ1-5,TRBV12-3/TRBV12-4,-,TGTGCCAGCAGTGGACAGTCCAGTCAGCCCCAGCATTTT,CASSGQSSQPQHF
many,TRBJ1-1,TRBV7-2,-,TGTGCCAGCAGCTTCGGTAGTGGGGGGTCGGGAGCTGAAGCTTTCTTT,CASSFGSGGSGAEAFF
-,TRBJ2-7,TRBV6-8,-,TGTGCCAGCAGTTACACAAACTCGCTAGCATCCGAGCAGTACTTC,CASSYTNSLASEQYF
many,TRBJ2-1,TRBV19,-,TGTGCCAGTAGTGTCTCCCGACAGAGCTCCTACAATGAGCAGTTCTTC,CASSVSRQSSYNEQFF
-,TRBJ2-1,TRBV12-3/TRBV12-4,-,TGTGCCACCACTTCAGGGAGCTCCTACAATGAGCAGTTCTTC,CATTSGSSYNEQFF
many,TRBJ2-6,TRBV7-2,TRBD1,TGTGCCAGCAGCCAAGGGGGCAAGAGTGGGGCCAACGTCCTGACTTTC,CASSQGGKSGANVLTF
many,TRBJ1-1,TRBV7-2,-,TGTGCCAGCAGCGCCGGGGAGAACACTGAAGCTTTCTTT,CASSAGENTEAFF
few,TRBJ2-7,TRBV6-1,TRBD1,TGTGCCAGCATGGACAGGCCCTACGAGCAGTACTTC,CASMDRPYEQYF
few,TRBJ2-5,TRBV4-3,TRBD1,TGCGCCAGCAGCCAAGATATAGGGGGCTGGGAGACCCAGTACTTC,CASSQDIGGWETQYF
once,TRBJ2-2,TRBV20-1,TRBD2,TGCAGTGCTACCCTAGCGGGGCTCACCGGGGAGCTGTTTTTT,CSATLAGLTGELFF
-,TRBJ1-1,TRBV5-1,-,TGCGCCAGCAGCACAGACGGACTGAACACTGAAGCTTTCTTT,CASSTDGLNTEAFF
many,TRBJ2-3,TRBV12-3/TRBV12-4,-,TGTGCCAGCAGTTTAGCTAAGAATACGCAGTATTTT,CASSLAKNTQYF
many,TRBJ2-5,TRBV6-2/TRBV6-3,-,TGTGCCAGCAGCTCCTCGGGGGCCCAGTACTTC,CASSSSGAQYF
once,TRBJ2-2,TRBV20-1,TRBD1,TGCAGTGCTAGCTCCCTGGGACAGGTAGAGTCCGGGGAGCTGTTTTTT,CSASSLGQVESGELFF
few,TRBJ2-1,TRBV4-1,TRBD2,TGCGCCAGCAGCCAAACCCCCGGGACTAGAGGTGAGCAGTTCTTC,CASSQTPGTRGEQFF
many,TRBJ2-1,TRBV6-2/TRBV6-3,TRBD1,TGTGCCAGCAGTGGAGACAGGGGGACGTACAATGAGCAGTTCTTC,CASSGDRGTYNEQFF
few,TRBJ1-1,TRBV7-9,TRBD1,TGTGCCAGCAGCTTCGGACAGGGGACGAACACTGAAGCTTTCTTT,CASSFGQGTNTEAFF
few,TRBJ1-3,TRBV12-3/TRBV12-4,-,TGTGCCAGCACCCCCTCGGACCCCCGCGAAAACACCATATATTTT,CASTPSDPRENTIYF
few,TRBJ1-1,TRBV10-3,-,TGTGCCATCAGTGAGTCGACCAAGGGCTACACTGAAGCTTTCTTT,CAISESTKGYTEAFF
few,TRBJ2-1,TRBV7-2,-,TGTGCCAGCAGCTTAAGGCAGGGATACGGCACCAATGAGCAGTTCTTC,CASSLRQGYGTNEQFF
many,TRBJ2-7,TRBV12-3/TRBV12-4,-,TGTGCCAGCAGTTTACACCAGGGGACCGAGCAGTACTTC,CASSLHQGTEQYF
few,TRBJ2-5,TRBV6-1,TRBD1,TGTGCCAGCACCTCTATGGACAGGAGGTTTCCAGAGACCCAGTACTTC,CASTSMDRRFPETQYF
-,TRBJ1-5,TRBV19,-,TGTGCCAGTAGTATACTACAGGCGGGCAATCAGCCCCAGCATTTT,CASSILQAGNQPQHF
large,TRBJ1-4,TRBV7-6,TRBD1,TGTGCCAGCAGCTTAGTGGGGACAGGGGAGAGTGAAAAACTGTTTTTT,CASSLVGTGESEKLFF
few,TRBJ1-2,TRBV18,-,TGTGCCAGCTCACCACTGGAGGGGTTGGGTGGCTACACCTTC,CASSPLEGLGGYTF
few,TRBJ2-3,TRBV4-1,-,TGCGCCAGCAGCCAAGATCAGGGCCCGACTAGGAACACAGATACGCAGTATTTT,CASSQDQGPTRNTDTQYF
-,TRBJ1-5,TRBV6-8,TRBD1,TGTGCCAGCAGTACAGGGGCCACGGGAAATCAGCCCCAGCATTTT,CASSTGATGNQPQHF
few,TRBJ2-3,TRBV7-6,TRBD2,TGTGCCAGCAGCCAGGGGACTAGCGGGGGCACAGATACGCAGTATTTT,CASSQGTSGGTDTQYF
few,TRBJ2-1,TRBV7-8,-,TGTGCCAGCAGCTTAGCGAGTGGCACGGGTAATGAGCAGTTCTTC,CASSLASGTGNEQFF
-,TRBJ2-5,TRBV5-1,TRBD1,TGCGCCAGCAGCAAAGGGACAGAACAAGAGACCCAGTACTTC,CASSKGTEQETQYF
many,TRBJ2-3,TRBV7-3,-,TGTGCCAGCAGCTTCGCCGGGACATCTAGCACAGATACGCAGTATTTT,CASSFAGTSSTDTQYF
-,TRBJ1-5,TRBV28,-,TGTGCCAGCACCCAGAGTAGGAAGGGGGTTCAGCCCCAGCATTTT,CASTQSRKGVQPQHF
-,TRBJ2-1,TRBV7-6,TRBD2,TGTGCCAGCAGCCACGGACTAGCGGGGGGGGGGAATGAGCAGTTCTTC,CASSHGLAGGGNEQFF
few,TRBJ2-7,TRBV18,-,TGTGCCAGCTCACCAAACCGGGACGTAACCCTTCAGCAGTACTTC,CASSPNRDVTLQQYF
-,TRBJ1-3,TRBV7-9,-,TGTGCCAGCAGCTTCGAGACCTCTGGAAACACCATATATTTT,CASSFETSGNTIYF
-,TRBJ2-1,TRBV7-5,-,-,CISVPEALISFDEQFF
many,TRBJ2-7,TRBV11-2,TRBD1,TGTGCCAGCAGCTTAGGGGACAGGGCCTACGAGCAGTACTTC,CASSLGDRAYEQYF
few,TRBJ1-6,TRBV7-2,TRBD1,TGTGCCAGCAGCTCAGGGACAGGGGTATCACCCCTCCACTTT,CASSSGTGVSPLHF
many,TRBJ1-1,TRBV7-6,-,TGTGCCAGCAGCCCCGACAGAACTGAAGCTTTCTTT,CASSPDRTEAFF
many,TRBJ2-5,TRBV4-1,-,TGCGCCAGCAGCCAAGGGGGTCCGGCGGTAGCACAAGAGACCCAGTACTTC,CASSQGGPAVAQETQYF
-,TRBJ1-4,TRBV20-1,TRBD1,TGCAGTGCTAGATCAGGGGGCCAGAATGAAAAACTGTTTTTT,CSARSGGQNEKLFF
once,TRBJ1-4,TRBV7-9,-,TGTTCCAGCAGCAACCCGGGACACGGTCCTGTTAAACTGTTTTTT,CSSSNPGHGPVKLFF
-,TRBJ2-3,TRBV7-9,-,TGTGCCAGCAGCCATACTCAGGGTCCCTCGAGCGCAGATACGCAGTATTTT,CASSHTQGPSSADTQYF